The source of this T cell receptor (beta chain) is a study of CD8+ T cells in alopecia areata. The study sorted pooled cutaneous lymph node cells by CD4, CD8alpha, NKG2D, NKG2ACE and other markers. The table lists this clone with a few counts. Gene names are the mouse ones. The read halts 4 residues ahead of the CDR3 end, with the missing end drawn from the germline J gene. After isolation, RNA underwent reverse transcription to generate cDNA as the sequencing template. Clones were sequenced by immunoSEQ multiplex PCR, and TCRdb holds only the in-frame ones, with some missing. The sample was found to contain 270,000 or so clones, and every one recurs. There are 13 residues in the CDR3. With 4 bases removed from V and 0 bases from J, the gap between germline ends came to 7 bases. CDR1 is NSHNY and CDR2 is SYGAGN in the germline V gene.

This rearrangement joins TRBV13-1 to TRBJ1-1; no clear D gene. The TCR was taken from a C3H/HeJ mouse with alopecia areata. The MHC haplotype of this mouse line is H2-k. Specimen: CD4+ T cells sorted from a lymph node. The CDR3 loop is CASSHIANTEVFF. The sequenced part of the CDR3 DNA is TGTGCCAGCAGTCACATTGCAAACACA.